A selection of T cell receptor beta chains follows, all from one sample in a study of T-cell memory formation after mild COVID-19. A single record per CDR3 protein comes from TCRdb applying MiXCR to the 5' RACE reads. This table has around 200,000 distinct CDR3 sequences, around 21% appearing once. Sequenced sample: PBMCs or a T cell subset sorted from them (not recorded which). All receptors derive from an adult woman who had mild COVID-19 (a few samples of this study predate the infection). Cell type and time point are not known. The CDR3 runs from the conserved cysteine through the conserved F or W. The order of the fields is clone size, J gene, D gene, V gene, CDR3 protein, CDR3 DNA. A D gene is named only where the DNA matches it firmly. Clone size, where shown, is once, few, many, or a class for clones that have expanded.

>many|TRBJ2-3|NA|TRBV5-1
CASSSWRGQYF
TGCGCCAGCAGCTCGTGGAGAGGGCAGTATTTT
>NA|TRBJ1-3|NA|TRBV19
CASKHGGPGNTIYF
TGTGCCAGCAAGCATGGGGGCCCTGGAAACACCATATATTTT
>NA|TRBJ2-5|NA|TRBV7-9
CASSSPALSRNEETQYF
TGTGCCAGCAGCTCACCAGCCCTGTCACGAAATGAAGAGACCCAGTACTTC
>few|TRBJ1-3|NA|TRBV24-1
CATSDSGNTIYF
TGTGCCACCAGTGATTCTGGAAACACCATATATTTT
>few|TRBJ1-1|NA|TRBV20-1
CSARMFHGGSNTEAFF
TGCAGTGCTAGAATGTTTCACGGTGGATCGAACACTGAAGCTTTCTTT
>NA|TRBJ1-1|NA|TRBV29-1
CSVEVRLEEAFF
TGCAGCGTTGAAGTCAGACTCGAAGAAGCTTTCTTT
>NA|TRBJ1-1|TRBD1|TRBV9
CASSVGTGFTEAFF
TGTGCCAGCAGCGTTGGGACAGGGTTTACTGAAGCTTTCTTT
>NA|TRBJ1-2|TRBD1|TRBV30
CAWTTGQGLYGYTF
TGTGCCTGGACCACCGGACAGGGCCTCTATGGCTACACCTTC
>few|TRBJ1-5|NA|TRBV2
CASSATGRPNQPQHF
TGTGCCAGCAGTGCAACTGGACGGCCCAATCAGCCCCAGCATTTT
>NA|TRBJ1-1|NA|TRBV4-1
CASSHRGDNTEAFF
TGCGCCAGCAGCCATAGGGGGGACAACACTGAAGCTTTCTTT
>NA|TRBJ2-1|TRBD2|TRBV7-2
CASSLGLAYNEQFF
TGTGCCAGCAGCCTCGGACTAGCCTACAATGAGCAGTTCTTC
>NA|TRBJ1-3|NA|TRBV29-1
CSVEDPGQRNTIYF
TGCAGCGTTGAAGATCCCGGACAGAGAAACACCATATATTTT
>NA|TRBJ1-5|NA|TRBV7-9
CASSFSRDTQPQHF
TGTGCCAGCAGCTTCTCCCGGGACACTCAGCCCCAGCATTTT
>NA|TRBJ1-1|TRBD1|TRBV2
CASREQGAFTEAFF
TGTGCCAGCAGGGAACAGGGGGCTTTTACTGAAGCTTTCTTT
>NA|TRBJ2-7|TRBD2|TRBV29-1
CSARPSGSYEQYF
TGCAGCGCCAGACCTAGCGGGAGTTACGAGCAGTACTTC
>NA|TRBJ2-7|NA|TRBV11-2
CASRMDRSVTYEQYF
TGTGCCAGCAGAATGGACAGAAGTGTTACCTACGAGCAGTACTTC
>NA|TRBJ1-1|NA|TRBV2
CASSEHLIGGRMNTEAFF
TGTGCCAGCAGTGAACATTTGATCGGGGGGCGAATGAACACTGAAGCTTTCTTT
>NA|TRBJ2-7|TRBD1|TRBV6-6
CASSLQGDEQYF
TGTGCCAGCAGTCTTCAGGGGGATGAGCAGTACTTC
>NA|TRBJ2-5|TRBD1|TRBV5-1
CASSTGGEETQYF
TGCGCCAGCAGTACAGGGGGCGAAGAGACCCAGTACTTC
>NA|TRBJ2-7|TRBD2|TRBV18
CASSPSGRLGNEQYF
TGTGCCAGCTCTCCTAGCGGGAGGTTAGGCAACGAGCAGTACTTC
>NA|TRBJ1-1|NA|TRBV4-1
CASSQERAMNTEAFF
TGCGCCAGCAGCCAAGAGCGGGCTATGAACACTGAAGCTTTCTTT
>NA|TRBJ2-5|NA|TRBV7-9
CASSSLEGVTETQYF
TGTGCCAGCAGCTCTTTAGAGGGAGTCACGGAGACCCAGTACTTC
>many|TRBJ2-7|NA|TRBV6-2/TRBV6-3
CASRFSYEQYF
TGTGCCAGCCGTTTCTCCTACGAGCAGTACTTC
>few|TRBJ2-7|NA|TRBV7-9
CASSLSILYEQYF
TGTGCCAGCAGCCTTAGTATTCTTTACGAGCAGTACTTC
>NA|TRBJ2-7|NA|TRBV7-9
CASSAKGQRGYEQYF
TGTGCCAGCAGCGCGAAGGGACAGCGGGGGTACGAGCAGTACTTC
>few|TRBJ1-2|NA|TRBV7-8
CASSLVSGLGDGYTF
TGTGCCAGCAGCTTAGTGTCAGGGTTGGGGGATGGCTACACCTTC
>NA|TRBJ2-7|TRBD1|TRBV7-6
CASSDGQGLHEQYF
TGTGCCAGCAGCGACGGACAGGGGCTCCACGAGCAGTACTTC
>few|TRBJ1-3|NA|TRBV6-5
CASSQTGYSGNTIYF
TGTGCCAGCAGTCAAACAGGTTACTCTGGAAACACCATATATTTT
>few|TRBJ1-6|NA|TRBV7-9
CASSLIAWRRGRLNSPLHF
TGTGCCAGCAGCTTAATCGCCTGGAGGAGAGGGCGCCTTAATTCACCCCTCCACTTT
>few|TRBJ1-1|NA|TRBV6-5
CASSQRGPNTEAFF
TGTGCCAGCAGTCAAAGGGGCCCGAACACTGAAGCTTTCTTT
>NA|TRBJ2-3|TRBD1|TRBV15
CATSSASQGKDTQYF
TGTGCCACCAGCAGCGCTTCACAGGGGAAAGATACGCAGTATTTT
>few|TRBJ1-5|TRBD1|TRBV7-9
CASLERAGGDQPQHF
TGTGCCAGCTTGGAGAGGGCAGGGGGCGATCAGCCCCAGCATTTT
>NA|TRBJ1-1|TRBD1|TRBV2
CASSEGQGFGNTEAFF
TGTGCCAGCAGTGAAGGACAGGGGTTTGGGAACACTGAAGCTTTCTTT
>NA|TRBJ2-1|NA|TRBV20-1
CIASDSSYNEQFF
TGCATTGCTAGCGACTCCTCCTACAATGAGCAGTTCTTC
>few|TRBJ2-2|NA|TRBV12-3/TRBV12-4
CASSPDQDGELFF
TGTGCCAGCAGTCCTGACCAAGACGGGGAGCTGTTTTTT
>NA|TRBJ2-1|TRBD2|TRBV9
CASSFRTSGGAVEQFF
TGTGCCAGCAGCTTCCGGACTAGCGGGGGGGCCGTTGAGCAGTTCTTC
>many|TRBJ2-2|NA|TRBV5-1
CASSLEVRTETGELFF
TGCGCCAGCAGCTTGGAGGTTCGAACAGAAACCGGGGAGCTGTTTTTT
>few|TRBJ2-1|NA|TRBV12-5
CASGFWGALMGEQFF
TGTGCTAGTGGTTTCTGGGGGGCGTTGATGGGTGAGCAGTTCTTC
>few|TRBJ2-1|NA|TRBV6-4
CASSVTGGPSDNEQFF
TGTGCCAGCAGTGTCACCGGGGGTCCCTCCGACAATGAGCAGTTCTTC
>few|TRBJ2-1|NA|TRBV5-1
CASSPSSGRSYNEQFF
TGCGCCAGCAGCCCTAGTAGCGGACGCTCCTACAATGAGCAGTTCTTC
>few|TRBJ1-5|NA|TRBV30
CAWSEVTLGNSNQPQHF
TGTGCCTGGAGTGAAGTAACGCTGGGGAATAGCAATCAGCCCCAGCATTTT
>NA|TRBJ2-3|TRBD2|TRBV19
CATLAGGPTDTQYF
TGTGCCACCCTAGCGGGAGGGCCTACAGATACGCAGTATTTT
>NA|TRBJ1-2|NA|TRBV12-3/TRBV12-4
CASTGQPNYGYTF
TGTGCCAGCACCGGACAGCCAAACTATGGCTACACCTTC
>few|TRBJ2-7|TRBD1|TRBV29-1
CSVKETGIYEQYF
TGCAGCGTTAAGGAGACAGGGATTTACGAGCAGTACTTC
>NA|TRBJ1-2|TRBD1|TRBV4-1
CASSLAGGAGYWDGYTF
TGCGCCAGCAGCCTTGCAGGGGGCGCTGGATATTGGGATGGCTACACCTTC
>NA|TRBJ2-5|TRBD2|TRBV19
CASSIRASGGQETQYF
TGTGCCAGTAGTATAAGGGCTAGCGGGGGCCAAGAGACCCAGTACTTC
>few|TRBJ1-2|NA|TRBV5-1
CASSLAGADYGYTF
TGCGCCAGCAGCTTGGCAGGGGCTGACTATGGCTACACCTTC
>few|TRBJ2-7|TRBD1|TRBV7-8
CASSIGTGLLEQYF
TGTGCCAGCAGCATCGGGACAGGGTTGTTGGAGCAGTACTTC
>few|TRBJ2-7|NA|TRBV15
CATFYEQYF
TGTGCCACCTTCTACGAGCAGTACTTC
>NA|TRBJ2-7|NA|TRBV12-3/TRBV12-4
CASSLAYTGPSSYEQYF
TGTGCCAGCAGTTTAGCTTACACCGGGCCATCCTCCTACGAGCAGTACTTC
>few|TRBJ2-7|TRBD2|TRBV7-8
CASSLGLAGGGGEQYF
TGTGCCAGCAGCTTAGGACTAGCGGGAGGTGGAGGCGAGCAGTACTTC